The clone carrying this T cell receptor beta chain has at least ten counts. Its specificity is unknown. This sample is part of a study of human T cells and chemical hapten exposure. Indicated time point: patch test 2, 6 weeks after DPC sensitization. Treatment: therapeutic diphenylcyclopropenone sensitization with weekly scalp DPC. Donors, patients with alopecia ranging from 18 to 70 years old and judged suitable for DPC, provided samples. Findings and caveats of the study: While controls formed fewer of them, expanded TCRs formed significantly more large CDR3 similarity clusters.

Germline loops: CDR1 LGHNA, CDR2 YNFKEQ. V lost 1 base and J 1 base, leaving 17 bases between the germline ends. The CDR3 covers 17 residues. Each CDR3 protein is one row after TCRdb ran MiXCR on the RACE reads. The sample holds 330,000 or so distinct CDR3 sequences, about 6% seen once. The chain carries TRBV4-2 and TRBJ2-7; the D gene could be TRBD1 or TRBD2 (5 bases each). The source of this sequence is a woman younger than 30 with alopecia areata. Some clones in this sample may be carry-over from other donors' samples. The sample was whole blood, taken in connection with sensitization to the hapten diphenylcyclopropenone (DPC). DNA for the CDR3: TGTGCCAGCAGCCAAGTAGAGTCTGGGGACGGTTCCTACGAGCAGTACTTC. Its protein product is CASSQVESGDGSYEQYF.